These 16 T cell receptor beta chains were all obtained from the same sample, sequenced in a study of CD8 T cells in ankylosing spondylitis. No antigen has been identified for these receptors. MiXCR, run by TCRdb on the 5' RACE reads, gives a single entry per CDR3 protein. This sample has fewer than 750,000 distinct CDR3 sequences, with roughly 19% found just once. The study, taken as a whole, reports: Roughly eight highly homologous variants made up a TCR beta motif that seemed to typify ankylosing spondylitis blood.

The specimen sequenced was blood, either unsorted or a sorted T cell fraction (not recorded which). The source of these receptors is a male donor with ankylosing spondylitis.

This clonotype was picked up a small number of times. V gene TRBV6-1 combines with J gene TRBJ2-1; 9 bases match TRBD2. This CDR3 region has 15 residues. Germline trimming cut 6 bases from V and 6 bases from J; bases unmatched to any gene: 9. The germline V gene has CDR1 MNHNS and CDR2 SASEGT. CDR3 DNA sequence: TGTGCCAGCAGGAAGGGGCGGGGGGGATCCAATGAGCAGTTCTTC. Its protein is CASRKGRGGSNEQFF.

The genes are TRBV29-1 and TRBJ2-3; TRBD2 aligns across 10 bases. CDR3 length: 12 amino acids. Trimming at V came to 5 bases and at J to 14 bases, leaving 10 bases not matched to a gene. The germline V gene encodes CDR1 SQVTM and CDR2 ANQGSEA. In DNA form, the CDR3 reads TGCAGCGTTTCTTACCTAGCGGGAGAACCGTATTTT. This codes for CSVSYLAGEPYF.

This clonotype was counted only a few times. This chain uses TRBV20-1 with TRBJ2-1; D unclear. Germline CDR1 and CDR2: DFQATT and SNEGSKA (reference sequence). The length of the CDR3 is 13 residues. V was shortened by 1 base and J by 4 bases, with 8 bases between the two germline ends. The CDR3, as DNA: TGCAGTGCTAGAGTCGCCACATACAATGAGCAGTTCTTC. Translation gives CSARVATYNEQFF.

This chain connects TRBV2 to TRBJ1-1; 7 nucleotides match TRBD1. The J segment lost 0 bases and the V segment lost 7 bases, leaving 8 bases of the junction unmatched. There are 15 residues in the CDR3. CDR1 is SNHLY and CDR2 is FYNNEI in the germline V gene. The CDR3 loop is CASKGGQIVNTEAFF. The CDR3 coding sequence is TGTGCCAGCAAAGGGGGACAGATTGTGAACACTGAAGCTTTCTTT.

The gene calls are TRBV14 and TRBJ1-1; D might be TRBD1 (5 bases). Germline CDR1 reads SGHDN; CDR2 reads FVKESK. This CDR3 is built from 15 residues. V gave up 1 base and J gave up 5 bases, with 14 bases separating them. The CDR3 is CASSQAAGRETEAFF. CDR3 in DNA: TGTGCCAGCAGCCAAGCTGCAGGGAGGGAAACTGAAGCTTTCTTT.

About this clonotype itself: A much larger clone differs by one base, so this may be a read error. CDR3: CASRSGQGGSPLHF. Here the CDR3 DNA reads TGTGCCAGCCGCTCCGGACAGGGAGGTTCACCCCTCCACTTT. This rearrangement joins TRBV13 to TRBJ1-6; 8 positions match TRBD1. Trimming removed 8 bases from V and 9 bases from J; junction bases left unmatched: 9. The CDR3 loop spans 14 amino acids. CDR1 and CDR2 (germline): PRHDT, FYEKMQ (reference sequence). The full variable domain, completed using reference TRBV13 and TRBJ1-6, is AAGVIQSPRHLIKEKRETATLKCYPIPRHDTVYWYQQGPGQDPQFLISFYEKMQSDKGSIPDRFSAQQFSDYHSELNMSSLELGDSALYFCASRSGQGGSPLHFGNGTRLTVT.

This clonotype was seen many times. The CDR3: CASSLGQGVSYEQYF. As DNA, the CDR3 is TGTGCCAGCAGCTTAGGGCAGGGGGTCTCCTACGAGCAGTACTTC. The chain links TRBV7-9 to TRBJ2-7, with TRBD1 matching 7 bases. Germline V gene lookup returns CDR1 SEHNR and CDR2 FQNEAQ (reference sequence). After removal of 1 base from V and 0 bases from J, the junction contained 3 bases not matched to a gene. The CDR3 consists of 15 residues.

In this sample, this clonotype turned up many times. This chain uses TRBV9 with TRBJ2-1; TRBD1 agrees at 8 bases. V was pared by 4 bases and J by 6 bases, with 9 bases of the junction left unmatched. CDR3 size: 15 residues. CDR1 is SGDLS, CDR2 YYNGEE, per germline. This CDR3 reads CASSPGQGPRNEQFF. CDR3 bases: TGTGCCAGCAGCCCAGGACAGGGTCCGCGCAATGAGCAGTTCTTC.

This chain connects TRBV12-3 or TRBV12-4 to TRBJ2-7; the D gene could be TRBD1 or TRBD2 (5 bases each). The CDR3 is made up of 13 amino acids. Trimming took 6 bases from V and 4 from J, leaving 13 bases between them. The CDR3 DNA follows: TGTGCCAGCAGCGCCGGGGCCCCTTACGAGCAGTACTTC. This sequence encodes CASSAGAPYEQYF.

This clonotype was picked up a small number of times. V usage is TRBV7-8 and J usage is TRBJ2-7; D is perhaps TRBD1 (6 bases). The CDR3 extends over 15 amino acids. V was clipped by 0 bases and J by 2 bases, with 11 bases between them. Germline V gene sequence: CDR1 SGHVS, CDR2 FQNEAQ. In nucleotides, the CDR3 is TGTGCCAGCAGCTTAGCCCAGGGGATCACCTACGAGCAGTACTTC. This codes for CASSLAQGITYEQYF. The full variable domain, its missing parts supplied by reference TRBV7-8 and TRBJ2-7, is GAGVSQSPRYKVAKRGQDVALRCDPISGHVSLFWYQQALGQGPEFLTYFQNEAQLDKSGLPSDRFFAERPEGSVSTLKIQRTQQEDSAVYLCASSLAQGITYEQYFGPGTRLTVT.

J is TRBJ2-4 and V is TRBV20-1; maybe TRBD1 (6 bases). CDR1 and CDR2 (germline): DFQATT, SNEGSKA (reference sequence). Trimming removed 5 bases from V and 2 bases from J, with 16 bases in between. The CDR3 has 15 residues. DNA of the CDR3: TGCAGTGCTCTGGGGGCGGTGGGATCCAAAAACATTCAGTACTTC. Translation gives CSALGAVGSKNIQYF.

J is TRBJ2-1 and V is TRBV4-1; D may be TRBD1 (6 bases). The V end lost 1 base, the J end lost 1 base, and 14 bases lay between the germline ends. This CDR3 region has 17 residues. Looked up from germline, CDR1 is MGHRA and CDR2 is YSYEKL. The CDR3 DNA follows: TGCGCCAGCAGCCAAGGTAGCCAGGGGTTGTCCTACAATGAGCAGTTCTTC. This gives the protein CASSQGSQGLSYNEQFF.

In its sample, this clonotype was seen once. This chain joins TRBV4-1 and TRBJ2-7, with a tentative D call TRBD2 (5 bases). Between the trimmed V and J ends, which lost 4 bases and 2 bases, there was a span of 9 bases. The germline V gene has CDR1 MGHRA and CDR2 YSYEKL. This CDR3 contains 13 residues. CDR3 protein: CASSPGVPYEQYF. CDR3 nucleotide sequence: TGCGCCAGCAGCCCCGGGGTTCCCTACGAGCAGTACTTC.

The chain has TRBV5-1 and TRBJ1-1; D gene ambiguous. Trimming removed 2 bases from V and 0 bases from J, with 11 bases in between. This CDR3 comprises 15 residues. The germline V gene has CDR1 SGHRS and CDR2 YFSETQ. CDR3 amino acids: CASSLGPLMNTEAFF. DNA of the CDR3: TGCGCCAGCAGCTTAGGACCCCTTATGAACACTGAAGCTTTCTTT.

This chain joins TRBV7-8 and TRBJ1-3; possible D gene TRBD1, 5 bases. CDR1 SGHVS and CDR2 FQNEAQ come from the germline V gene. V was clipped by 1 base and J by 0 bases, with 10 bases between them. This CDR3 spans 16 amino acids. CDR3 nucleotide sequence: TGTGCCAGCAGCTTAGATGGGGGTTACTCTGGAAACACCATATATTTT. Protein: CASSLDGGYSGNTIYF.

This clonotype has only a few counts. The genes are TRBV5-1 and TRBJ2-1; 12 bases fit TRBD2. This CDR3 is built from 15 residues. Germline V gene data show CDR1 as SGHRS and CDR2 as YFSETQ. V shed 4 bases and J 7 bases; nucleotides not matched to a gene: 6. CDR3 nucleotides: TGCGCCAGCAGCCGACTAGCGGGGGACCTTAATGAGCAGTTCTTC. Residues: CASSRLAGDLNEQFF.